The rows below give T cell receptor beta chains drawn from one sample of a study of T-cell reconstitution after alpha-beta-depleted transplantation in children. Each CDR3 protein is one row after TCRdb ran MiXCR on the PCR reads. The data show 450,000 to 600,000 distinct CDR3 sequences, 10% to 15% seen once. The sample here was PBMCs, mostly from graft donor cells, taken 360 days after TCRalphabeta/CD19-depleted stem cell transplant. Receptors were obtained from a male patient younger than 18 who had a stem cell transplant for acute myeloid leukemia, so the T cells may come from the graft donor. Each CDR3 is given with its conserved first and last residue. Each record gives: CDR3 protein, CDR3 DNA, D gene, V gene, CDR3 length, J gene, clone size. A D gene is named only where the DNA matches it firmly. Clone size is not always given. Where it is, it says once, few, many or a class for expanded clones.

CDR3aa: CASSLGALAGTDTQYF
CDR3nt: TGTGCCAGCAGCTTAGGTGCCTTAGCTGGCACAGATACGCAGTATTTT
d_gene: -
v_gene: TRBV11-3
len: 16
j_gene: TRBJ2-3
abundance: -

CDR3aa: CSARAEGSYNEQFF
CDR3nt: TGCAGTGCCCGAGCGGAAGGCTCCTACAATGAGCAGTTCTTC
d_gene: -
v_gene: TRBV20-1
len: 14
j_gene: TRBJ2-1
abundance: -

CDR3aa: CASRLSGQGPFF
CDR3nt: TGTGCCAGCAGACTCTCTGGACAGGGGCCGTTCTTC
d_gene: TRBD1
v_gene: TRBV6-2/TRBV6-3
len: 12
j_gene: TRBJ2-1
abundance: -

CDR3aa: CASSPGLAPVYNEQFF
CDR3nt: TGTGCCAGCAGCCCCGGACTAGCTCCCGTCTACAATGAGCAGTTCTTC
d_gene: TRBD2
v_gene: TRBV7-9
len: 16
j_gene: TRBJ2-1
abundance: few

CDR3aa: CASSSGTVRSYEQYF
CDR3nt: TGTGCCAGCAGCTCCGGGACAGTCCGTTCCTACGAGCAGTACTTC
d_gene: TRBD1
v_gene: TRBV28
len: 15
j_gene: TRBJ2-7
abundance: -

CDR3aa: CASSVEYGFLYEQYF
CDR3nt: TGTGCCAGCAGCGTCGAGTACGGCTTCCTCTACGAGCAGTACTTC
d_gene: -
v_gene: TRBV9
len: 15
j_gene: TRBJ2-7
abundance: -

CDR3aa: CSASRTSGRPEQFF
CDR3nt: TGCAGTGCTAGTCGGACTAGCGGCCGCCCGGAGCAGTTCTTC
d_gene: TRBD2
v_gene: TRBV20-1
len: 14
j_gene: TRBJ2-1
abundance: -

CDR3aa: CASSPLRGRNEQFF
CDR3nt: TGTGCCAGCAGTCCCCTTCGGGGTCGCAATGAGCAGTTCTTC
d_gene: -
v_gene: TRBV28
len: 14
j_gene: TRBJ2-1
abundance: few

CDR3aa: CASSADGTSGSYEQYF
CDR3nt: TGTGCCAGCAGCGCCGACGGGACTAGCGGATCCTACGAGCAGTACTTC
d_gene: TRBD2
v_gene: TRBV9
len: 16
j_gene: TRBJ2-7
abundance: -

CDR3aa: CASSSGPGETQYF
CDR3nt: TGCGCCAGCAGCTCTGGCCCCGGGGAGACCCAGTACTTC
d_gene: -
v_gene: TRBV4-3
len: 13
j_gene: TRBJ2-5
abundance: -

CDR3aa: CASSSLPGLGGQETQYF
CDR3nt: TGTGCCAGCAGCTCCTTACCGGGACTGGGAGGCCAAGAGACCCAGTACTTC
d_gene: -
v_gene: TRBV5-5
len: 17
j_gene: TRBJ2-5
abundance: few

CDR3aa: CASSQESSGRVLAQYF
CDR3nt: TGCGCCAGCAGCCAAGAATCTAGCGGGAGAGTTCTTGCGCAGTATTTT
d_gene: TRBD2
v_gene: TRBV4-3
len: 16
j_gene: TRBJ2-3
abundance: few

CDR3aa: CSARDTQASGEQYF
CDR3nt: TGCAGTGCTAGAGATACACAGGCCTCGGGAGAGCAGTACTTC
d_gene: -
v_gene: TRBV20-1
len: 14
j_gene: TRBJ2-7
abundance: few

CDR3aa: CASSPALRGRAGSYNEQFF
CDR3nt: TGTGCCAGCAGCCCGGCCTTACGCGGGAGGGCCGGGTCCTACAATGAGCAGTTCTTC
d_gene: TRBD2
v_gene: TRBV11-2
len: 19
j_gene: TRBJ2-1
abundance: -

CDR3aa: CASRPFDKPNYGYTF
CDR3nt: TGTGCCAGCAGACCGTTCGACAAGCCTAACTATGGCTACACCTTC
d_gene: -
v_gene: TRBV14
len: 15
j_gene: TRBJ1-2
abundance: -

CDR3aa: CSASWAAGRFNTQYF
CDR3nt: TGCAGTGCTAGTTGGGCCGCGGGTCGATTTAATACGCAGTATTTT
d_gene: -
v_gene: TRBV20-1
len: 15
j_gene: TRBJ2-3
abundance: -

CDR3aa: CASSYQGQHNEQFF
CDR3nt: TGTGCCAGCAGTTACCAGGGACAGCACAATGAGCAGTTCTTC
d_gene: TRBD1
v_gene: TRBV6-2/TRBV6-3
len: 14
j_gene: TRBJ2-1
abundance: many

CDR3aa: CASSLNGRGDIQYF
CDR3nt: TGTGCCAGCAGCTTAAACGGGAGAGGGGACATTCAGTACTTC
d_gene: -
v_gene: TRBV7-2
len: 14
j_gene: TRBJ2-4
abundance: -

CDR3aa: CASRSTVVGTDTQYF
CDR3nt: TGTGCCAGCAGGTCGACAGTCGTCGGCACAGATACGCAGTATTTT
d_gene: -
v_gene: TRBV10-3
len: 15
j_gene: TRBJ2-3
abundance: -

CDR3aa: CASSPGGSSSYNEQFF
CDR3nt: TGCGCCAGCAGCCCGGGTGGGTCTAGCTCCTACAATGAGCAGTTCTTC
d_gene: -
v_gene: TRBV5-1
len: 16
j_gene: TRBJ2-1
abundance: -

CDR3aa: CASTRGQADTQYF
CDR3nt: TGTGCCAGCACGAGGGGGCAGGCAGATACGCAGTATTTT
d_gene: TRBD1
v_gene: TRBV7-6
len: 13
j_gene: TRBJ2-3
abundance: many

CDR3aa: CASTLNTGGADTGELFF
CDR3nt: TGTGCCAGCACCCTAAATACAGGGGGCGCCGACACCGGGGAGCTGTTTTTT
d_gene: TRBD1
v_gene: TRBV6-1
len: 17
j_gene: TRBJ2-2
abundance: -

CDR3aa: CASSWTPPFDFEQYF
CDR3nt: TGTGCCAGCAGCTGGACACCGCCATTCGACTTTGAGCAGTACTTC
d_gene: -
v_gene: TRBV5-5
len: 15
j_gene: TRBJ2-7
abundance: few

CDR3aa: CASSLGRVMNTEAFF
CDR3nt: TGCGCCAGCAGCTTGGGGCGGGTGATGAACACTGAAGCTTTCTTT
d_gene: -
v_gene: TRBV5-1
len: 15
j_gene: TRBJ1-1
abundance: -

CDR3aa: CASSQGLAGVHEQYF
CDR3nt: TGTGCCAGCAGCCAAGGACTAGCGGGAGTCCACGAGCAGTACTTC
d_gene: TRBD2
v_gene: TRBV3-1
len: 15
j_gene: TRBJ2-7
abundance: -

CDR3aa: CASFQQRAGGETQYF
CDR3nt: TGTGCCAGTTTCCAACAAAGGGCGGGAGGGGAGACCCAGTACTTC
d_gene: TRBD2
v_gene: TRBV28
len: 15
j_gene: TRBJ2-5
abundance: -

CDR3aa: CASTSSYNEQFF
CDR3nt: TGTGCCAGTACCTCATCCTACAATGAGCAGTTCTTC
d_gene: -
v_gene: TRBV19
len: 12
j_gene: TRBJ2-1
abundance: -

CDR3aa: CATGLAGASEQYF
CDR3nt: TGTGCCACGGGACTAGCGGGAGCGTCGGAGCAGTACTTC
d_gene: TRBD2
v_gene: TRBV24-1
len: 13
j_gene: TRBJ2-7
abundance: many

CDR3aa: CASSRLSQGANEQYF
CDR3nt: TGTGCCAGCAGTAGACTCAGCCAGGGGGCCAACGAGCAGTACTTC
d_gene: TRBD1
v_gene: TRBV28
len: 15
j_gene: TRBJ2-7
abundance: -

CDR3aa: CASSPGYGEAFF
CDR3nt: TGTGCCAGCAGCCCGGGGTACGGGGAAGCTTTCTTT
d_gene: -
v_gene: TRBV7-9
len: 12
j_gene: TRBJ1-1
abundance: -

CDR3aa: CASSWFDNTEAFF
CDR3nt: TGTGCCAGCAGTTGGTTTGACAACACTGAAGCTTTCTTT
d_gene: -
v_gene: TRBV6-2/TRBV6-3
len: 13
j_gene: TRBJ1-1
abundance: -

CDR3aa: CASSFSGQGDYGYTF
CDR3nt: TGTGCCAGCAGTTTTTCGGGACAGGGGGACTATGGCTACACCTTC
d_gene: TRBD1
v_gene: TRBV27
len: 15
j_gene: TRBJ1-2
abundance: -

CDR3aa: CASRGLAGIQFTYNEQFF
CDR3nt: TGTGCCAGCAGGGGACTAGCGGGGATCCAGTTCACCTACAATGAGCAGTTCTTC
d_gene: TRBD2
v_gene: TRBV6-2/TRBV6-3
len: 18
j_gene: TRBJ2-1
abundance: -

CDR3aa: CASSTRISGISYEQYF
CDR3nt: TGTGCCAGCAGCACGAGGATTAGCGGGATTTCCTACGAGCAGTACTTC
d_gene: TRBD2
v_gene: TRBV7-2
len: 16
j_gene: TRBJ2-7
abundance: -

CDR3aa: CSASKGGAGNNEQFF
CDR3nt: TGCAGTGCTAGTAAAGGTGGAGCGGGCAACAATGAGCAGTTCTTC
d_gene: -
v_gene: TRBV20-1
len: 15
j_gene: TRBJ2-1
abundance: many

CDR3aa: CASSLSSGSRADTQYF
CDR3nt: TGTGCCAGCAGCTTAAGTAGCGGTTCAAGGGCGGATACGCAGTATTTT
d_gene: -
v_gene: TRBV7-3
len: 16
j_gene: TRBJ2-3
abundance: few

CDR3aa: CASRADRVSEQYF
CDR3nt: TGTGCCAGCAGAGCTGACAGGGTCTCAGAGCAGTACTTC
d_gene: TRBD1
v_gene: TRBV12-3/TRBV12-4
len: 13
j_gene: TRBJ2-7
abundance: -

CDR3aa: CASSFGTFSNQPQHF
CDR3nt: TGTGCCAGCAGCTTTGGCACCTTTAGCAATCAGCCCCAGCATTTT
d_gene: -
v_gene: TRBV5-6
len: 15
j_gene: TRBJ1-5
abundance: few

CDR3aa: CASRLTQTQYF
CDR3nt: TGTGCCAGCAGGCTCACGCAGACCCAGTACTTC
d_gene: -
v_gene: TRBV2
len: 11
j_gene: TRBJ2-5
abundance: -

CDR3aa: CSALTELADPRDTQYF
CDR3nt: TGCAGTGCCCTGACGGAGCTAGCGGATCCACGAGATACGCAGTATTTT
d_gene: TRBD2
v_gene: TRBV20-1
len: 16
j_gene: TRBJ2-3
abundance: -

CDR3aa: CASSRWGAGAYEQYF
CDR3nt: TGTGCCAGCAGTCGCTGGGGGGCAGGAGCCTACGAGCAGTACTTC
d_gene: -
v_gene: TRBV6-1
len: 15
j_gene: TRBJ2-7
abundance: -

CDR3aa: CASRRTGTGWYEQYF
CDR3nt: TGTGCCAGCAGACGTACCGGGACAGGGTGGTACGAGCAGTACTTC
d_gene: TRBD1
v_gene: TRBV27
len: 15
j_gene: TRBJ2-7
abundance: few

CDR3aa: CASSFLRRPGPNQETQYF
CDR3nt: TGTGCCAGCAGTTTTTTGCGTCGGCCGGGTCCTAACCAAGAGACCCAGTACTTC
d_gene: -
v_gene: TRBV12-3/TRBV12-4
len: 18
j_gene: TRBJ2-5
abundance: few

CDR3aa: CASNKGLGADNEQFF
CDR3nt: TGTGCCAGCAACAAGGGACTAGGAGCTGACAATGAGCAGTTCTTC
d_gene: TRBD2
v_gene: TRBV7-9
len: 15
j_gene: TRBJ2-1
abundance: few

CDR3aa: CASSFLGVHSGNTIYF
CDR3nt: TGTGCCAGCAGCTTCCTTGGAGTGCACTCTGGAAACACCATATATTTT
d_gene: -
v_gene: TRBV7-9
len: 16
j_gene: TRBJ1-3
abundance: few

CDR3aa: CASSQGERDYYNEQFF
CDR3nt: TGCGCCAGCAGCCAAGGAGAGCGGGACTACTACAATGAGCAGTTCTTC
d_gene: TRBD2
v_gene: TRBV4-3
len: 16
j_gene: TRBJ2-1
abundance: few

CDR3aa: CSVLRTTISETQYF
CDR3nt: TGCAGCGTTCTAAGGACTACGATATCAGAGACCCAGTACTTC
d_gene: -
v_gene: TRBV29-1
len: 14
j_gene: TRBJ2-5
abundance: few

CDR3aa: CASSLAPSSYPYNEQFF
CDR3nt: TGCGCCAGCAGCTTGGCCCCTTCCAGCTACCCCTACAATGAGCAGTTCTTC
d_gene: -
v_gene: TRBV5-1
len: 17
j_gene: TRBJ2-1
abundance: few

CDR3aa: CATNRDANYEQYF
CDR3nt: TGTGCCACTAACAGGGATGCAAACTACGAGCAGTACTTC
d_gene: -
v_gene: TRBV28
len: 13
j_gene: TRBJ2-7
abundance: many

CDR3aa: CSVEGLAGGDEQYF
CDR3nt: TGCAGCGTTGAGGGACTAGCGGGAGGGGACGAGCAGTACTTC
d_gene: TRBD2
v_gene: TRBV29-1
len: 14
j_gene: TRBJ2-7
abundance: many

CDR3aa: CSATWDSPYEQYF
CDR3nt: TGCAGCGCCACCTGGGACTCTCCCTACGAGCAGTACTTC
d_gene: -
v_gene: TRBV29-1
len: 13
j_gene: TRBJ2-7
abundance: -

CDR3aa: CASSQREGAPWTEAFF
CDR3nt: TGTGCCAGCAGCCAGCGTGAGGGTGCTCCCTGGACTGAAGCTTTCTTT
d_gene: -
v_gene: TRBV14
len: 16
j_gene: TRBJ1-1
abundance: few

CDR3aa: CASSFQWGTSGRNEQFF
CDR3nt: TGTGCCAGCAGTTTCCAATGGGGGACTAGCGGGAGGAATGAGCAGTTCTTC
d_gene: TRBD2
v_gene: TRBV28
len: 17
j_gene: TRBJ2-1
abundance: many

CDR3aa: CASSYDPLAGAYNEQFF
CDR3nt: TGTGCCAGCAGTTACGATCCTCTAGCGGGAGCCTACAATGAGCAGTTCTTC
d_gene: TRBD2
v_gene: TRBV6-5
len: 17
j_gene: TRBJ2-1
abundance: few

CDR3aa: CSARGHPNTEAFF
CDR3nt: TGCAGTGCTAGAGGTCACCCGAACACTGAAGCTTTCTTT
d_gene: -
v_gene: TRBV20-1
len: 13
j_gene: TRBJ1-1
abundance: few

CDR3aa: CASSLTSGGEQYF
CDR3nt: TGTGCCAGCAGCTTAACGTCAGGGGGTGAGCAGTACTTC
d_gene: TRBD1
v_gene: TRBV7-2
len: 13
j_gene: TRBJ2-7
abundance: -

CDR3aa: CATSDSWGAEQYF
CDR3nt: TGTGCCACCAGTGATTCATGGGGGGCCGAGCAGTACTTC
d_gene: -
v_gene: TRBV24-1
len: 13
j_gene: TRBJ2-7
abundance: -

CDR3aa: CSLRVAGGPNEQFF
CDR3nt: TGCAGCCTCCGCGTAGCGGGAGGACCCAATGAGCAGTTCTTC
d_gene: TRBD2
v_gene: TRBV29-1
len: 14
j_gene: TRBJ2-1
abundance: many

CDR3aa: CASSPWTSGTYNEQFF
CDR3nt: TGTGCCAGCAGCCCATGGACTAGCGGGACCTACAATGAGCAGTTCTTC
d_gene: TRBD2
v_gene: TRBV13
len: 16
j_gene: TRBJ2-1
abundance: -

CDR3aa: CASSERSAMGLLSSYNEQFF
CDR3nt: TGTGCCAGCAGTGAAAGGTCGGCGATGGGCCTCTTAAGCTCCTACAATGAGCAGTTCTTC
d_gene: -
v_gene: TRBV25-1
len: 20
j_gene: TRBJ2-1
abundance: few